The 16 T cell receptor beta chains listed next were all sequenced from one sample in a study of blood T cell repertoires in COVID-19. Assay: immunoSEQ multiplex PCR; the TCRdb copy retains only in-frame clones and omits some. The repertoire has 120,000 to 150,000 clones, 65% to 90% of them found once; the top ten carry less than 3%. Specimen: peripheral blood. These receptors were obtained from a man aged 50-60 years with acute or convalescent COVID-19.

The V and J genes are TRBV13 and TRBJ2-7, with TRBD1 matching 8 bases. The V segment lost 4 bases and the J segment 1 base; nucleotides outside the gene matches: 3. The CDR3 covers 14 residues. CDR1 PRHDT and CDR2 FYEKMQ come from the germline V gene (reference sequence). Here the CDR3 DNA reads TGTGCCAGCAGCTCGACAGGGGAATCCTACGAGCAGTACTTC. It codes for CASSSTGESYEQYF.

The rearrangement links TRBV19 to TRBJ2-7; D is undetermined. Germline-derived CDR1 and CDR2 are LNHDA and SQIVND (reference sequence). The CDR3 runs to 11 residues. Trimming took off 0 bases at V and 6 bases at J, with 3 bases between the two ends. CDR3 residues: CASSIDLEQYF. The CDR3 DNA sequence: TGTGCCAGTAGTATAGACCTCGAGCAGTACTTC. Full variable domain (rest looked up from reference TRBV19 and TRBJ2-7): DGGITQSPKYLFRKEGQNVTLSCEQNLNHDAMYWYRQDPGQGLRLIYYSQIVNDFQKGDIAEGYSVSREKKESFPLTVTSAQKNPTAFYLCASSIDLEQYFGPGTRLTVT.

The chain links TRBV30 to TRBJ1-1, with unresolved D. V dropped 3 bases and J dropped 1 base, with 9 bases sitting between them. CDR3 length: 13 residues. The germline CDR1 and CDR2 sequences are GTSNPN and SVGIG (reference sequence). The CDR3 is CAWRKWQNTEAFF. The CDR3 DNA is TGTGCCTGGAGAAAATGGCAGAACACTGAAGCTTTCTTT.

The chain uses TRBV19 and TRBJ1-1; TRBD1 might be the D (5 bases). The V gene lost 5 bases and the J gene lost 2 bases, with 12 bases spanning the gap. The CDR3 is 14 amino acids. Germline V gene sequence: CDR1 LNHDA, CDR2 SQIVND (reference sequence). CDR3 sequence (DNA): TGTGCCAGTAGTCGGGTCAGGGCAAACACTGAAGCTTTCTTT. This gives the protein CASSRVRANTEAFF.

V and J are TRBV7-9 and TRBJ2-7, with 10 bases lining up with TRBD1. J gave up 4 bases and V 5 bases, and 11 bases lay outside the gene matches. Germline V gene sequence: CDR1 SEHNR, CDR2 FQNEAQ (reference sequence). The CDR3 has 16 amino acids. The CDR3 loop is CASSVPPGQGQYEQYF. The CDR3 nucleotides read TGTGCCAGCAGCGTCCCACCGGGACAGGGGCAGTACGAGCAGTACTTC.

This chain links TRBV5-5 with TRBJ2-1, with TRBD2 identical over 12 bases. The germline V gene encodes CDR1 SGHKS and CDR2 YYEKEE (reference sequence). The CDR3 is 19 residues long. J was trimmed by 2 bases and V by 3 bases; bases with no gene match: 12. In DNA form, the CDR3 reads TGTGCCAGCAGCTCCCAGGCTCTAGCGGGAGGGAAGACCTACAATGAGCAGTTCTTC. Its protein is CASSSQALAGGKTYNEQFF.

Concerning this clone itself: The sample carries other DNA sequences with the same CDR3. The chain carries TRBV5-1 and TRBJ1-4; maybe TRBD1 (6 bases). Germline CDR1 SGHRS, CDR2 YFSETQ. This CDR3 contains 14 residues. Trimming cost V 0 bases and J 5 bases, with 8 bases left between them. The CDR3 nucleotides are TGCGCCAGCAGCTTGGGACAGGCCAATGAAAAACTGTTTTTT. It is translated as CASSLGQANEKLFF.

The V call is TRBV7-9, the J call TRBJ2-7; a possible D gene is TRBD2 (5 bases). Germline V gene lookup returns CDR1 SEHNR and CDR2 FQNEAQ (reference sequence). The CDR3 covers 13 residues. Deletions cut 5 bases from V and 2 bases from J, with 10 bases between. The CDR3 spells CASSGPGTYEQYF. In DNA form, the CDR3 reads TGTGCCAGCAGCGGTCCCGGGACCTACGAGCAGTACTTC.

The V and J genes are TRBV27 and TRBJ2-7, with D uncertain. Trimming removed 5 bases at V and 3 bases at J, with 14 bases between. The CDR3 runs 14 residues. Germline loops: CDR1 MNHEY, CDR2 SMNVEV (reference sequence). For the CDR3, the DNA is TGTGCCAGCAGTCCCGCTGAGCTCTTCTACGAGCAGTACTTC. Translated, it gives CASSPAELFYEQYF.

The chain joins TRBV14 to TRBJ2-1; D is possibly TRBD2 (5 bases). The germline CDR1 and CDR2 sequences are SGHDN and FVKESK. The CDR3 is made up of 13 amino acids. The V end lost 6 bases, the J end lost 4 bases, and 10 bases lay between the germline ends. CDR3 nucleotides: TGTGCCAGCAGTACCACTAGGTACAATGAGCAGTTCTTC. As protein: CASSTTRYNEQFF.

Note on this clone: The same CDR3 also results from other DNA sequences found in this sample. V and J are TRBV24-1 and TRBJ1-4, with D maybe TRBD1 (6 bases). With 4 bases removed from V and 1 base from J, the gap between germline ends came to 6 bases. Looked up from germline, CDR1 is KGHDR and CDR2 is SFDVKD. There are 14 residues in the CDR3. The CDR3 reads CATSEGGTNEKLFF. The CDR3 DNA follows: TGTGCCACCAGTGAAGGGGGAACTAATGAAAAACTGTTTTTT.

This clone appeared a few times. The gene calls are TRBV5-1 and TRBJ2-1; 10 bases map to TRBD2. The CDR3 sequence is 16 residues long. The J segment lost 4 bases and the V segment lost 0 bases, leaving 4 bases of the junction unmatched. From germline, CDR1 is SGHRS and CDR2 YFSETQ. In DNA, the CDR3 is TGCGCCAGCAGCTTGGCGGGACTAGCGACTTACAATGAGCAGTTCTTC. Its protein is CASSLAGLATYNEQFF. The full variable domain, its missing parts supplied by reference TRBV5-1 and TRBJ2-1, is KAGVTQTPRYLIKTRGQQVTLSCSPISGHRSVSWYQQTPGQGLQFLFEYFSETQRNKGNFPGRFSGRQFSNSRSEMNVSTLELGDSALYLCASSLAGLATYNEQFFGPGTRLTVL.

This rearrangement joins TRBV2 to TRBJ1-5, with 8 nucleotides matching TRBD1. This CDR3 spans 15 amino acids. Germline CDR1 is SNHLY and CDR2 is FYNNEI. V lost 2 bases and J lost 3; bases outside the gene matches: 3. The CDR3 DNA is TGTGCCAGCAGTGAACTGGGACAGGTCAATCAGCCCCAGCATTTT. Translated: CASSELGQVNQPQHF.

CDR3 in DNA: TGTGCCAGCAGCTCCCTCGGACAGGATTCACAAGAGACCCAGTACTTC. As protein: CASSSLGQDSQETQYF. The chain has TRBV11-2 and TRBJ2-5, with 7 bases identical to TRBD1. J lost 2 bases, V lost 4 bases, and 10 bases had no gene match. The CDR3 runs 16 residues. Germline CDR1 is SGHAT and CDR2 is FQNNGV.

The chain uses TRBV11-3 and TRBJ2-4; D may be TRBD1 (6 bases). The V end was cut by 5 bases, the J end by 10 bases, with 12 bases between. Germline V gives CDR1 SGHNT, CDR2 YENEEA. The CDR3 sequence is 12 residues long. The CDR3 sequence is CASSEGHRIQYF. The CDR3 DNA follows: TGTGCCAGCAGCGAGGGACATCGAATTCAGTACTTC.

The chain has TRBV13 and TRBJ2-2, with 8 nucleotides matching TRBD1. The CDR3 spans 17 residues. In germline, CDR1 is PRHDT, CDR2 FYEKMQ (reference sequence). Trimming cost V 0 bases and J 2 bases; bases outside gene matches: 5. The CDR3 spells CASSLGTGATNTGELFF. CDR3 nucleotide sequence: TGTGCCAGCAGCTTAGGGACAGGGGCGACAAACACCGGGGAGCTGTTTTTT.